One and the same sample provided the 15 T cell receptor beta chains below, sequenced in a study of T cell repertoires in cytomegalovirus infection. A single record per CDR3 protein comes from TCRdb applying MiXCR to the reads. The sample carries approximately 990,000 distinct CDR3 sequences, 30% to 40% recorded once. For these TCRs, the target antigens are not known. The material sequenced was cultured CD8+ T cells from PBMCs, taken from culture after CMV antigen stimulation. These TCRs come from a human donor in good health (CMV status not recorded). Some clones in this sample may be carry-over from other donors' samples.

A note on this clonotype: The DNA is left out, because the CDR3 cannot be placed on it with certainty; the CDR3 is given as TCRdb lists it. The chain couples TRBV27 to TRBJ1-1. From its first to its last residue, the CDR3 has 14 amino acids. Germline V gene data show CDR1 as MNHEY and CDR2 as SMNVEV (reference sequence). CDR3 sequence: CASSFGSGNTEAFF.

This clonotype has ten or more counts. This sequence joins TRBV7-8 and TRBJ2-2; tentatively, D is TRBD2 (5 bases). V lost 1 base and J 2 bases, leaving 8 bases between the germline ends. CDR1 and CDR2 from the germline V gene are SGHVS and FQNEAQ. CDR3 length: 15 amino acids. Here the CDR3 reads CASSLGLANTGELFF. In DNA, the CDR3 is TGTGCCAGCAGCTTAGGGCTAGCAAACACCGGGGAGCTGTTTTTT.

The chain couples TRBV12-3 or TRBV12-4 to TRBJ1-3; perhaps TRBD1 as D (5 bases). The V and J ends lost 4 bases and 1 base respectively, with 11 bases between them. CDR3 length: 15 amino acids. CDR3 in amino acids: CASSYGTDSGNTIYF. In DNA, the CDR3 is TGTGCCAGCAGTTACGGGACCGATTCTGGAAACACCATATATTTT.

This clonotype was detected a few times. CDR3 in DNA: TGTGCCATCCTCGCTGCAGGACCCCACGACAATGAGCAGTTCTTC. As protein: CAILAAGPHDNEQFF. V usage is TRBV10-3 and J usage is TRBJ2-1; unclear D gene. The CDR3 has 15 residues. Trimming stripped 8 bases from V and 5 bases from J, with 19 bases between. Germline V gene sequence: CDR1 ENHRY, CDR2 SYGVKD.

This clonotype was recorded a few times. The CDR3 coding sequence is TGTGCCAGCTCACCACCCACTGGGGGGCAAGAGCAGTACTTC. Its translation is CASSPPTGGQEQYF. This chain links TRBV18 with TRBJ2-7; D may correspond to TRBD1 or TRBD2 (6 bases each). V was cut by 0 bases and J by 7 bases, with 13 bases left in between. The germline V gene encodes CDR1 KGHSH and CDR2 LQKENI. The CDR3 contains 14 residues. Full variable domain (remainder filled in from reference TRBV18 and TRBJ2-7): NAGVMQNPRHLVRRRGQEARLRCSPMKGHSHVYWYRQLPEEGLKFMVYLQKENIIDESGMPKERFSAEFPKEGPSILRIQQVVRGDSAAYFCASSPPTGGQEQYFGPGTRLTVT.

CDR3 bases: TGTGCCAGCAGCATTGGACAGATCAATGAGCAGTTCTTC. It specifies CASSIGQINEQFF. The rearrangement uses TRBV7-6 and TRBJ2-1; a weak D match, TRBD1 (6 bases). V gave up 5 bases and J gave up 6 bases, with 11 bases separating them. Germline V lookup: CDR1 SGHVS, CDR2 FNYEAQ. The CDR3 covers 13 residues.

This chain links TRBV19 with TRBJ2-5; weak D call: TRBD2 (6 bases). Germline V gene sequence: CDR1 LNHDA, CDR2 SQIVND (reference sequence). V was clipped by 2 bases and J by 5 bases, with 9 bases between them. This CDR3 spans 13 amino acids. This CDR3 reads CASSIIGGETQYF. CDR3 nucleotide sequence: TGTGCCAGTAGTATAATAGGAGGGGAGACCCAGTACTTC.

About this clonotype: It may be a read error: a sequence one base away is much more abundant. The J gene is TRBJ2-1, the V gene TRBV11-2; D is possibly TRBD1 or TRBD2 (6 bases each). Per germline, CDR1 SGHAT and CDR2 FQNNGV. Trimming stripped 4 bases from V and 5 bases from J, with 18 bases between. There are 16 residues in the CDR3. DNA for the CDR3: TGTGCCAGCAGCTCCCTAGGCACGGGGGCCAACAATGAGCAGTTCTTC. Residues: CASSSLGTGANNEQFF.

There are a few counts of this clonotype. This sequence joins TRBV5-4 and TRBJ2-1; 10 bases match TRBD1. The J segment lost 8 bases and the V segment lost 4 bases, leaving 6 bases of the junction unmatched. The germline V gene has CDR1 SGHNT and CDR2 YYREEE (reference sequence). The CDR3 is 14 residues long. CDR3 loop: CASSPTGGAHEQFF. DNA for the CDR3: TGTGCCAGCAGCCCGACAGGGGGCGCACATGAGCAGTTCTTC.

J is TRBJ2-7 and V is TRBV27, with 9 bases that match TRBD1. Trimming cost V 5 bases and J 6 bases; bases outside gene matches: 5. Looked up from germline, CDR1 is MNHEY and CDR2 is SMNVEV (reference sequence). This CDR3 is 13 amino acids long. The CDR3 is CASSTTGGLEQYF. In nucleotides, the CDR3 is TGTGCCAGCAGTACCACAGGGGGCCTCGAGCAGTACTTC.

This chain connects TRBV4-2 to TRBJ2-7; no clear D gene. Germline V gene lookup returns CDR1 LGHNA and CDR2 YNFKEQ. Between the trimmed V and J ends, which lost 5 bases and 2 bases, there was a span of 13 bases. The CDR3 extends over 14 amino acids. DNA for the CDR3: TGTGCCAGCAGCGACCGAGCCTCGGCCTACGAGCAGTACTTC. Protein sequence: CASSDRASAYEQYF.

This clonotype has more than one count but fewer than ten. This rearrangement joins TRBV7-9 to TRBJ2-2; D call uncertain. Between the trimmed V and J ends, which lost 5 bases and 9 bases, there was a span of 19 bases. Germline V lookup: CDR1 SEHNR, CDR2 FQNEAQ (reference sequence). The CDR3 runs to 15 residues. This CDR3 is CASSHLKTGHRELFF. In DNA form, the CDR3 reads TGTGCCAGCAGCCATCTGAAGACGGGCCACCGGGAGCTGTTTTTT.

CDR3 sequence reads: CASRPGLAGGQRETQYF. The CDR3 bases are TGTGCCAGCAGGCCGGGACTAGCGGGGGGCCAGAGAGAGACCCAGTACTTC. V is TRBV6-1 and J is TRBJ2-5; TRBD2 agrees at 15 bases. The J segment lost 4 bases and the V segment lost 6 bases, leaving 9 bases of the junction unmatched. The germline gives CDR1 MNHNS, CDR2 SASEGT. This CDR3 region has 17 residues.

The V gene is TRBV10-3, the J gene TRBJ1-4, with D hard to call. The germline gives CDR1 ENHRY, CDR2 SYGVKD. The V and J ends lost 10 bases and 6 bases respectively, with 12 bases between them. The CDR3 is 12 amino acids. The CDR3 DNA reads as TGTGCCAGCGAGGGTGGGGATGAAAAACTGTTTTTT. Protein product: CASEGGDEKLFF.

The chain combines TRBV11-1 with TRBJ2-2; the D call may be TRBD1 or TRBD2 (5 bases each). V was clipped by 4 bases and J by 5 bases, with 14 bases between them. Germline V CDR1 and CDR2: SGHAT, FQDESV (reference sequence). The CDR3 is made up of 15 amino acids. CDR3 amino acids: CASSWGSWLTGELFF. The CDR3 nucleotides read TGTGCCAGCAGCTGGGGGTCCTGGCTGACCGGGGAGCTGTTTTTT.